This T cell receptor beta chain is drawn from a study of blood T cells in healthy people across ages. Findings and limits, study-wide: Older age coincided with a roughly linear decline in TCR beta diversity per million T cells.

Total RNA, at least 6 micrograms per sample, was extracted from PBMCs. Combining a sample-barcoded 5' primer with a J-beta primer mix, a second PCR ran for roughly 6 to 12 cycles. Carrying 12 random nucleotides, a template-switch adaptor labeled each individual cDNA molecule. All samples yielded 3 million or more CDR3-containing paired-end reads. TCRdb re-derived calls from the 5' RACE reads in MiXCR, one entry per CDR3 protein. Among over 1,300,000 distinct CDR3 sequences listed, almost 60% were seen once. With regard to this clonotype: No antigen is known for it.

Germline CDR1 reads SGHTA; CDR2 reads FQGNSA. With V trimmed by 6 bases and J by 2 bases, 9 bases remained unmatched. The CDR3 length is 15 residues. The V gene is TRBV7-2, the J gene TRBJ2-5; 7 bases align to TRBD2. The receptor was derived from a young man in good health. Sequenced material: blood. Written as DNA, the CDR3 is TGTGCCAGCAGTGAATTAGCGGGTCTACAAGAGACCCAGTACTTC. This gives the protein CASSELAGLQETQYF. The variable domain in full, with the rest retrieved from reference TRBV7-2 and TRBJ2-5, is GAGVSQSPSNKVTEKGKDVELRCDPISGHTALYWYRQSLGQGLEFLIYFQGNSAPDKSGLPSDRFSAERTGGSVSTLTIQRTQQEDSAVYLCASSELAGLQETQYFGPGTRLLVL.